This TCR beta chain originates from a study of blood T cells in healthy people across ages. A second PCR, run for roughly 7 to 12 cycles, used a sample-barcoded 5' primer plus a J-beta primer mix. There were at least 2.5 million CDR3-containing paired-end reads obtained from each sample. In TCRdb, the 5' RACE reads were re-called with MiXCR into one record per CDR3 protein. This sample has almost 800,000 distinct CDR3 sequences, with about three fifths found just once. Of note for this clonotype: Its specificity is not known.

Study-wide results and caveats: PBMCs that were unsorted prevented a conclusive naive versus antigen-experienced comparison.

A minimum of 5 micrograms of total RNA was extracted per sample. Germline CDR1 and CDR2: SGHNT and YENEEA. V shed 3 bases and J shed 7 bases, with 6 bases lying between them. This CDR3 contains 12 residues. Input material: blood. The receptor's source is a man aged 30-40 years in good health. The chain recombines TRBV11-3 with TRBJ2-2; D is ambiguous. CDR3 in DNA: TGTGCCAGCAGCTTCCGAGTCGGGGAGCTGTTTTTT. Translating it yields CASSFRVGELFF. Full variable domain (outside the CDR3, taken from reference TRBV11-3 and TRBJ2-2): EAGVVQSPRYKIIEKKQPVAFWCNPISGHNTLYWYLQNLGQGPELLIRYENEEAVDDSQLPKDRFSAERLKGVDSTLKIQPAELGDSAVYLCASSFRVGELFFGEGSRLTVL.